A selection of T cell receptor beta chains follows, all from one sample in a study of T cell repertoires in cytomegalovirus infection. These receptors' targets are unknown. Via MiXCR, TCRdb re-called the reads, giving one row per CDR3 protein. The sample contains 100,000 to 150,000 distinct CDR3 sequences, more than 30% of which appear only once. Source: CD8+ T cells from cultured PBMCs, taken from culture after CMV antigen stimulation. The receptor source for this set is a human donor in good health (CMV status not recorded). Some clones in this sample may be carry-over from other donors' samples. The CDR3 runs from the conserved cysteine through the conserved F or W. The order of the fields is J gene, V gene, CDR3 protein.

J gene: TRBJ2-1; V gene: TRBV7-9; CDR3 protein: CASSPPGQGNEQFF
J gene: TRBJ2-7; V gene: TRBV6-1; CDR3 protein: CASSTTGWGTYEQYF
J gene: TRBJ1-1; V gene: TRBV5-5; CDR3 protein: CASSSGTKNTEAFF
J gene: TRBJ2-1; V gene: TRBV11-2; CDR3 protein: CASSLARAVRNEQFF
J gene: TRBJ2-3; V gene: TRBV10-3; CDR3 protein: CAISRSENTDTQYF
J gene: TRBJ2-2; V gene: TRBV19; CDR3 protein: CASRAQTGELFF
J gene: TRBJ2-5; V gene: TRBV4-3; CDR3 protein: CASSPERGRWTQYF
J gene: TRBJ1-6; V gene: TRBV12-3/TRBV12-4; CDR3 protein: CASSVQGKHSPLHF
J gene: TRBJ2-1; V gene: TRBV6-1; CDR3 protein: CASLSVYNEQFF
J gene: TRBJ2-3; V gene: TRBV27; CDR3 protein: CASSLSWPSPVLDTQYF
J gene: TRBJ1-2; V gene: TRBV4-1; CDR3 protein: CASSQGGTGEYGYTF
J gene: TRBJ2-7; V gene: TRBV11-2; CDR3 protein: CASSPEAREQYF
J gene: TRBJ2-7; V gene: TRBV6-1; CDR3 protein: CASTRTPLRGYEQYF
J gene: TRBJ2-5; V gene: TRBV15; CDR3 protein: CATSRDRFVHSQETQYF
J gene: TRBJ1-2; V gene: TRBV5-4; CDR3 protein: CASRRTGTNYGYTF
J gene: TRBJ1-2; V gene: TRBV4-3; CDR3 protein: CASSQGDRDYGYTF
J gene: TRBJ2-1; V gene: TRBV7-2; CDR3 protein: CASSLKYRDIDEQFF
J gene: TRBJ2-1; V gene: TRBV15; CDR3 protein: CATSSEYEQFF
J gene: TRBJ2-7; V gene: TRBV6-1; CDR3 protein: CASSGKDWESSYEQYF
J gene: TRBJ2-3; V gene: TRBV6-1; CDR3 protein: CASSEQLAGGTPSTDTQYF
J gene: TRBJ1-1; V gene: TRBV28; CDR3 protein: CASTPGGGYTEAFF
J gene: TRBJ2-2; V gene: TRBV6-2/TRBV6-3; CDR3 protein: CASSFHFELIPGELFF